These 17 T cell receptor beta chains came from one sample sequenced in a study of blood T cell repertoires in COVID-19. TCRdb's table, derived via immunoSEQ multiplex PCR, lists solely in-frame clones and lacks some. The sample lists some 170,000 clones, about four fifths occurring once. The source material was peripheral blood. Receptors were obtained from a man in his 60s with active or convalescent COVID-19.

This chain connects TRBV9 to TRBJ2-5; 12 bases map to TRBD2. The germline V gene encodes CDR1 SGDLS and CDR2 YYNGEE. V was pared by 2 bases and J by 6 bases, with 5 bases of the junction left unmatched. This CDR3 comprises 15 residues. The CDR3 sequence is CASSVSSGGAQTQYF. The CDR3 DNA follows: TGTGCCAGCAGCGTCTCTAGCGGGGGGGCTCAGACCCAGTACTTC.

Worth noting for this clone: Mismatch with germline at one junction end may stem from a read error. J is TRBJ1-2 and V is TRBV28, with a weak D call TRBD1 (5 bases). This CDR3 region has 15 residues. Germline V CDR1 and CDR2: MDHEN, SYDVKM. The CDR3 loop is CTSSSTGVANYGYTF. The CDR3 nucleotides read TGTACCAGCAGTTCTACAGGCGTAGCTAACTATGGCTACACCTTC.

This clone was recorded once. This chain links TRBV15 with TRBJ2-3, with D unresolved. Germline V CDR1 and CDR2: LNHNV, YYDKDF (reference sequence). Trimming took 1 base from V and 1 from J, leaving 9 bases between them. This CDR3 contains 15 residues. DNA for the CDR3: TGTGCCACCAGCAGAGGGTCAGTTCGCACAGATACGCAGTATTTT. This codes for CATSRGSVRTDTQYF.

The chain couples TRBV29-1 to TRBJ1-1, with 8 bases fitting TRBD1. Germline V gene sequence: CDR1 SQVTM, CDR2 ANQGSEA. Losses at the gene ends were 6 bases for V and 4 bases for J; bases not matched to a gene: 7. The CDR3 has 13 residues. The CDR3 spells CSVTQGGSTEAFF. The CDR3 nucleotides are TGCAGCGTCACACAGGGGGGGAGCACTGAAGCTTTCTTT.

The chain's CDR3 is CASSLLLSGSTYEQYF. CDR3 sequence (DNA): TGTGCCAGCAGCTTGTTACTGAGCGGGAGTACGTACGAGCAGTACTTC. The genes are TRBV5-6 and TRBJ2-7; 8 bases align to TRBD2. Germline CDR1 and CDR2: SGHDT and YYEEEE. J lost 4 bases, V lost 1 base, and 10 bases had no gene match. This CDR3 has 16 residues. The variable domain in full, with the rest retrieved from reference TRBV5-6 and TRBJ2-7, is DAGVTQSPTHLIKTRGQQVTLRCSPKSGHDTVSWYQQALGQGPQFIFQYYEEEERQRGNFPDRFSGHQFPNYSSELNVNALLLGDSALYLCASSLLLSGSTYEQYFGPGTRLTVT.

The rearrangement uses TRBV12-3 or TRBV12-4 and TRBJ1-1; D might be TRBD1 (5 bases). This CDR3 contains 13 residues. V gave up 4 bases and J gave up 6 bases, with 12 bases separating them. This CDR3 is CASSSGGSAEAFF. CDR3 sequence (DNA): TGTGCCAGCAGTTCCGGGGGGAGTGCTGAAGCTTTCTTT.

CDR3: CASSPVGSGSYEQYF. DNA for the CDR3: TGTGCCAGCAGCCCTGTTGGTAGCGGGAGCTACGAGCAGTACTTC. The chain couples TRBV11-3 to TRBJ2-7; 9 bases match TRBD2. The CDR3 is made up of 15 amino acids. With V trimmed by 5 bases and J by 3 bases, 8 bases remained unmatched. Germline V lookup: CDR1 SGHNT, CDR2 YENEEA.

J is TRBJ2-7 and V is TRBV24-1, with D possibly TRBD1 on 5 matching bases. Germline CDR1 reads KGHDR; CDR2 reads SFDVKD. CDR3 length: 15 amino acids. Trimming pared 3 bases from V and 2 bases from J, leaving 13 bases between. In DNA, the CDR3 is TGTGCCACCAGTGATGGCCAGGGCCCTACCTACGAGCAGTACTTC. It translates to CATSDGQGPTYEQYF.

The rearrangement links TRBV19 to TRBJ2-1; TRBD2 matches 12 bases. With V trimmed by 1 base and J by 0 bases, 4 bases remained unmatched. This CDR3 has 18 amino acids. Germline lookup yields CDR1 LNHDA and CDR2 SQIVND (reference sequence). The CDR3 protein is CASSIGLAGGSSYNEQFF. CDR3 nucleotide sequence: TGTGCCAGTAGTATAGGTCTAGCGGGAGGGAGCTCCTACAATGAGCAGTTCTTC.

J is TRBJ2-7 and V is TRBV19; 8 nucleotides match TRBD2. The germline V gene encodes CDR1 LNHDA and CDR2 SQIVND (reference sequence). V lost 3 bases and J lost 6; bases outside the gene matches: 4. The CDR3 sequence is 13 residues long. The CDR3 sequence: CASSMGLVGEQYF. In nucleotides, the CDR3 is TGTGCCAGTAGTATGGGACTAGTGGGCGAGCAGTACTTC.

The rearrangement uses TRBV3-1 (or the pseudogene TRBV3-2) and TRBJ2-7, with 9 bases matching TRBD2. Per the germline V gene, CDR1 is LGHDT and CDR2 is YNNKEL (reference sequence). With V trimmed by 1 base and J by 0 bases, 4 bases remained unmatched. This CDR3 is 16 amino acids long. The CDR3 coding sequence is TGTGCCAGCAGCCAAGGGACTAGCGTTTACTCCTACGAGCAGTACTTC. It specifies CASSQGTSVYSYEQYF.

This clone showed up just a few times. The chain links TRBV19 to TRBJ1-1; 9 bases are a match to TRBD1. This CDR3 contains 18 residues. The germline V gene has CDR1 LNHDA and CDR2 SQIVND (reference sequence). V lost 1 base and J lost 0; bases outside the gene matches: 9. The CDR3 DNA reads as TGTGCCAGTAGTATAGTCAACAGGGGGCCGGAGATGAACACTGAAGCTTTCTTT. This encodes CASSIVNRGPEMNTEAFF.

The chain employs TRBV18 and TRBJ2-3; TRBD2 agrees at 13 bases. Germline V lookup: CDR1 KGHSH, CDR2 LQKENI. The CDR3 is made up of 15 amino acids. With V trimmed by 6 bases and J by 4 bases, 4 bases remained unmatched. CDR3 DNA sequence: TGTGCCAGCTCTACTAGCGGGGGGGCTCCAGATACGCAGTATTTT. It yields the protein CASSTSGGAPDTQYF. Combining the CDR3 with reference TRBV18 and TRBJ2-3 gives the whole variable domain NAGVMQNPRHLVRRRGQEARLRCSPMKGHSHVYWYRQLPEEGLKFMVYLQKENIIDESGMPKERFSAEFPKEGPSILRIQQVVRGDSAAYFCASSTSGGAPDTQYFGPGTRLTVL.

The CDR3 here is CASSLAPQETQYF. The CDR3, as DNA: TGTGCCAGCAGCTTGGCCCCACAAGAGACCCAGTACTTC. V and J are TRBV5-4 and TRBJ2-5; no firm D call. The CDR3 loop spans 13 amino acids. Germline assignment: CDR1 SGHNT and CDR2 YYREEE (reference sequence). Trimming stripped 0 bases from V and 2 bases from J, with 5 bases between.

This chain uses TRBV28 with TRBJ1-6; 8 nucleotides agree with TRBD1. The CDR3 has 16 residues. J gave up 4 bases and V 5 bases, and 7 bases lay outside the gene matches. CDR1 is MDHEN, CDR2 SYDVKM, per germline. The CDR3 bases are TGTGCCAGCAGTCCGATGGACAGGGTTTATAATTCACCCCTCCACTTT. It codes for CASSPMDRVYNSPLHF.

This rearrangement joins TRBV3-1 (or the pseudogene TRBV3-2) to TRBJ2-2, with D possibly matching TRBD1 (5 bases). Between the trimmed V and J ends, which lost 2 bases and 4 bases, there was a span of 11 bases. The germline gives CDR1 LGHDT, CDR2 YNNKEL (reference sequence). This CDR3 has 15 amino acids. CDR3 sequence reads: CASSQFSGFTGELFF. The CDR3 coding sequence is TGTGCCAGCAGCCAATTCTCAGGGTTCACCGGGGAGCTGTTTTTT.

The chain links TRBV27 to TRBJ2-5; unclear D gene. Looked up from germline, CDR1 is MNHEY and CDR2 is SMNVEV (reference sequence). V was clipped by 4 bases and J by 4 bases, with 4 bases between them. This CDR3 has 11 amino acids. CDR3 bases: TGTGCCAGCAGTTCCCGAGAGACCCAGTACTTC. This sequence encodes CASSSRETQYF.